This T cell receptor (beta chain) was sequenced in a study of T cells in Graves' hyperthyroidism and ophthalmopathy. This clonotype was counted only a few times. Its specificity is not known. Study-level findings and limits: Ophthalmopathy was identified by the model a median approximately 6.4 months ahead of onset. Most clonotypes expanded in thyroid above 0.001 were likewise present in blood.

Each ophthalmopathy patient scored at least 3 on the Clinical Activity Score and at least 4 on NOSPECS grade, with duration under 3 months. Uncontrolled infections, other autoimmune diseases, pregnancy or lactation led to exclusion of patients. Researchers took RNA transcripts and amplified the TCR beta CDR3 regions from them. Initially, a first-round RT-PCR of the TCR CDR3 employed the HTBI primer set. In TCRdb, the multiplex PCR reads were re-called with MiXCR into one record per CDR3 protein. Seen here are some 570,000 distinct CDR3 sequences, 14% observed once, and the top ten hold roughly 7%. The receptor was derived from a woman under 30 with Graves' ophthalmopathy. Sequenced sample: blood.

In nucleotides, the CDR3 is TGTGCCAGCAGCGCCCGACTAGCGGGAGTCGGCACAGATACGCAGTATTTT. It codes for CASSARLAGVGTDTQYF. This chain links TRBV9 with TRBJ2-3; 12 bases are shared with TRBD2. V dropped 3 bases and J dropped 1; count of bases not matched to a gene: 6. The CDR3 spans 17 residues. Germline loops: CDR1 SGDLS, CDR2 YYNGEE.